Listed below are T cell receptor beta chains from one sample, sequenced in a study of T cell responses to AZD1222 COVID-19 vaccine. Here immunoSEQ multiplex PCR was the method, and the copy in TCRdb shows in-frame clones only, minus some. The data show about 190,000 clones, around 94% seen once. The starting material was peripheral blood, obtained on day 0 of AZD1222 vaccination. These receptor sequences come from an adult in good health. Each CDR3 is given with its conserved first and last residue. The order of the fields is J gene, D gene, clone size, V gene, CDR3 protein, CDR3 DNA. A D gene is named only where the DNA matches it firmly. Size tells how often a clone was seen (once, few, many) or the class of an expanded clone, and some rows leave it out.

>TRBJ2-7|.|.|TRBV2
CASSSGSREQYF
TGTGCCAGCAGTTCCGGGAGTCGCGAGCAGTACTTC
>TRBJ2-7|.|.|TRBV19
CASSSPYEQYF
TGTGCCAGTAGCTCTCCCTACGAGCAGTACTTC
>TRBJ1-1|TRBD1|.|TRBV25-1
CASTLPGQGHTEAFF
TGTGCCAGCACACTTCCGGGACAGGGGCACACTGAAGCTTTCTTT
>TRBJ1-1|.|.|TRBV5-1
CASSRVVGVLAEAFF
TGCGCCAGCAGCCGTGTCGTGGGGGTTCTCGCTGAAGCTTTCTTT
>TRBJ2-5|.|.|TRBV11-2
CASSLKPPLETQYF
TGTGCCAGCAGCTTAAAACCCCCGCTGGAGACCCAGTACTTC
>TRBJ1-5|.|.|TRBV21-1
CASSRTPGTTCNQPQHF
TGTGCCAGCAGCAGGACTCCCGGAACCACTTGTAATCAGCCCCAGCATTTT
>TRBJ2-4|.|.|TRBV6-2/TRBV6-3
CASSYTGALNIQYF
TGTGCCAGCAGTTACACCGGGGCGCTAAACATTCAGTACTTC
>TRBJ2-7|.|.|TRBV7-6
CASGSGGDPYEQYF
TGTGCCAGCGGAAGTGGTGGGGATCCCTACGAGCAGTACTTC
>TRBJ1-6|.|.|TRBV7-3
CASSFRANSPLHF
TGTGCCAGCAGCTTCAGGGCCAATTCACCCCTCCACTTT
>TRBJ1-6|TRBD1|.|TRBV3-1/TRBV3-2
CASSQDGTALYSPLHF
TGTGCCAGCAGCCAGGACGGGACAGCGCTTTATTCACCCCTCCACTTT
>TRBJ2-1|.|.|TRBV3-1/TRBV3-2
CASHLPPPYNEQFF
TGTGCCAGTCACCTCCCGCCCCCCTACAATGAGCAGTTCTTC
>TRBJ2-3|.|.|TRBV11-2
CASSLAGFDTQYF
TGTGCCAGCAGCTTAGCAGGGTTCGATACGCAGTATTTT
>TRBJ1-1|TRBD1|.|TRBV6-5
CASSDRGRNTEAFF
TGTGCCAGCAGCGACAGGGGGCGGAACACTGAAGCTTTCTTT
>TRBJ1-2|.|.|TRBV6-2/TRBV6-3
CASTPWANYGYTF
TGTGCCAGCACCCCTTGGGCTAACTATGGCTACACCTTC
>TRBJ1-4|.|.|TRBV11-2
CASRYFGTTNEKLFF
TGTGCCAGCAGGTATTTCGGGACGACTAATGAAAAACTGTTTTTT
>TRBJ2-1|TRBD2|.|TRBV6-5
CASSLSGGEYNEQFF
TGTGCCAGCTCGCTAAGCGGGGGCGAATACAATGAGCAGTTCTTC
>TRBJ1-2|.|.|TRBV6-5
CVTGYSSYGYTF
TGTGTTACAGGGTACTCTAGCTATGGCTACACCTTC
>TRBJ1-1|.|.|TRBV6-5
CASSYGQTEAFF
TGTGCCAGCAGTTATGGTCAGACTGAAGCTTTCTTT
>TRBJ2-5|.|once|TRBV7-9
CASSLDRDQETQYF
TGTGCCAGCAGCTTAGACAGGGACCAAGAGACCCAGTACTTC
>TRBJ1-3|.|once|TRBV7-9
CASRLTSDSGNTIYF
TGTGCCAGCAGGTTGACTTCAGACTCTGGAAACACCATATATTTT
>TRBJ1-5|.|few|TRBV19
CASRGQTSGNQPQHF
TGTGCCAGTAGGGGGCAGACGTCGGGGAATCAGCCCCAGCATTTT
>TRBJ2-3|.|.|TRBV7-3
CASSPGYSSDTQYF
TGTGCCAGCAGCCCGGGATACTCGTCAGATACGCAGTATTTT
>TRBJ2-1|TRBD2|.|TRBV6-5
CASSPGGNEQFF
TGTGCCAGCAGTCCGGGGGGCAATGAGCAGTTCTTC
>TRBJ1-1|.|.|TRBV11-1
CASSFGEGTEAFF
TGTGCCAGCAGCTTCGGGGAAGGCACTGAAGCTTTCTTT
>TRBJ1-1|.|.|TRBV6-6
CASSYEEAFF
TGTGCCAGCAGTTACGAGGAAGCTTTCTTT
>TRBJ1-3|.|.|TRBV7-2
CASSPRHQTGNTIYF
TGTGCCAGCAGCCCCCGACACCAAACTGGAAACACCATATATTTT
>TRBJ1-4|.|.|TRBV7-3
CASRLDGLANEKLFF
TGTGCCAGCAGATTAGACGGACTCGCTAATGAAAAACTGTTTTTT
>TRBJ1-2|TRBD1|.|TRBV18
CASSPRTGSNYGYTF
TGTGCCAGCTCACCAAGGACAGGCTCTAACTATGGCTACACCTTC
>TRBJ2-7|.|.|TRBV28
CASSSVGQGYTYEQYF
TGTGCCAGCAGTTCGGTAGGGCAGGGGTACACCTACGAGCAGTACTTC
>TRBJ2-3|TRBD2|.|TRBV7-6
CASSPLWGGTDTQYF
TGTGCCAGCAGCCCCCTTTGGGGGGGAACAGATACGCAGTATTTT
>TRBJ2-7|TRBD1|.|TRBV5-6
CASILGDRDDEQYF
TGTGCCAGCATCCTCGGGGACAGGGATGACGAGCAGTACTTC
>TRBJ2-2|.|.|TRBV11-3
CASSAWTGNTGELFF
TGTGCCAGCAGCGCCTGGACGGGGAACACCGGGGAGCTGTTTTTT
>TRBJ2-7|.|.|TRBV6-5
CASSSPGRTYEQYF
TGTGCCAGCAGTTCACCGGGACGGACCTACGAGCAGTACTTC
>TRBJ1-4|.|.|TRBV7-9
CASSLLGLATATNEKLFF
TGTGCCAGCAGCTTATTGGGTTTGGCTACGGCAACTAATGAAAAACTGTTTTTT
>TRBJ2-3|TRBD2|.|TRBV6-5
CASRTSGPSEDTQYF
TGTGCCAGTAGGACTAGCGGGCCTTCGGAGGATACGCAGTATTTT